A single sample is the source of the 5 T cell receptor beta chains below, sequenced in a study of CD4+ T cells in melanoma. Generated by immunoSEQ multiplex PCR, the TCRdb table keeps only in-frame clones and is missing some. The sample gives 120,000 to 150,000 clones, nearly 95% of which show up once; less than 2% is in the top ten. Source of these receptors: a human donor with melanoma.

The genes are TRBV6-5 and TRBJ1-2; TRBD1 matches 9 bases. With 6 bases clipped from V and 7 bases from J, the junction kept 9 bases outside the gene matches. Germline V gene sequence: CDR1 MNHEY, CDR2 SVGAGI. The CDR3 totals 14 residues. The CDR3 DNA reads TGTGCCAGCAGCGACGACCGGACAGGGGTTGGCTACACCTTC. Its translation: CASSDDRTGVGYTF.

The chain has TRBV5-4 and TRBJ2-2; either TRBD1 or TRBD2 may fit D (5 bases each). The CDR3 runs 15 residues. Germline CDR1 and CDR2: SGHNT and YYREEE (reference sequence). V shed 4 bases and J shed 3 bases, with 13 bases lying between them. DNA of the CDR3: TGTGCCAGCAGCCGGGACCCACAGGACACCGGGGAGCTGTTTTTT. This encodes CASSRDPQDTGELFF.

The V call is TRBV7-9, the J call TRBJ1-1; D is unresolved. Trimming removed 6 bases from V and 3 bases from J, with 8 bases in between. This CDR3 has 12 residues. The germline V gene encodes CDR1 SEHNR and CDR2 FQNEAQ (reference sequence). CDR3 protein: CASRRQDTEAFF. CDR3 sequence (DNA): TGTGCCAGCAGACGACAAGACACTGAAGCTTTCTTT.

This chain connects TRBV29-1 to TRBJ1-2, with a tentative D call TRBD1 (5 bases). The CDR3 totals 10 residues. CDR1 is SQVTM, CDR2 ANQGSEA, per germline. V was shortened by 7 bases and J by 13 bases, with 16 bases between the two germline ends. The CDR3 here is CSGGDVSATF. For the CDR3, the DNA is TGCAGCGGGGGGGACGTCTCGGCCACCTTC.

The chain combines TRBV4-2 with TRBJ2-2; 13 bases map to TRBD2. The germline gives CDR1 LGHNA, CDR2 YNFKEQ. The ends lost 4 bases at V and 1 base at J; junction bases unmatched: 15. CDR3 length equals 21 residues. This CDR3 is CASSRRPWGTSGDVNTGELFF. CDR3 bases: TGTGCCAGCAGCCGCCGACCCTGGGGGACTAGCGGGGATGTGAACACCGGGGAGCTGTTTTTT.